The rows below give T cell receptor beta chains drawn from one sample of a study of cytomegalovirus exposure and HLA in healthy donors. Only in-frame clones appear in the TCRdb table, and some are missing; sequencing was by immunoSEQ multiplex PCR. The sample lists some 200,000 clones; about 80% were seen once. Sequenced input: PBMCs. These receptors came from a woman between 25 and 40 years old in good health and CMV-seropositive. CDR3s include the opening cysteine and the closing phenylalanine or tryptophan. The D gene is left open where the match is weak. Rows may omit the clone size; those that give it use once, few, many or a size class.

J,size,D,V,CDR3,DNA
TRBJ1-2,-,TRBD1,TRBV12-5,CASGPGQGTVNYGYTF,TGTGCTAGTGGTCCCGGACAGGGGACTGTTAACTATGGCTACACCTTC
TRBJ2-7,-,TRBD2,TRBV7-9,CASSPDSGFSYEQYF,TGTGCCAGCAGCCCTGATAGCGGGTTTTCCTACGAGCAGTACTTC
TRBJ2-5,-,-,TRBV5-1,CASSLVGRGETQYF,TGCGCCAGCAGCTTGGTAGGTCGGGGAGAGACCCAGTACTTC
TRBJ2-1,-,TRBD2,TRBV10-3,CAISATPGLAGVGDEQFF,TGTGCCATCAGTGCAACTCCGGGACTAGCGGGGGTAGGGGATGAGCAGTTCTTC
TRBJ2-6,-,TRBD1,TRBV5-8,CASSFGQGASGANVLTF,TGTGCCAGCAGCTTTGGACAGGGGGCTTCTGGGGCCAACGTCCTGACTTTC
TRBJ2-7,-,-,TRBV5-5,CASSSTYEQYF,TGTGCCAGCAGCTCCACCTACGAGCAGTACTTC
TRBJ1-1,-,TRBD1,TRBV2,CASYVSPGGNTEAFF,TGTGCCAGCTATGTAAGCCCAGGGGGGAACACTGAAGCTTTCTTT
TRBJ1-1,-,-,TRBV10-3,CAISGPGMNTEAFF,TGTGCCATCAGTGGCCCAGGGATGAACACTGAAGCTTTCTTT
TRBJ1-2,-,-,TRBV7-9,CASSFADSPGTF,TGTGCCAGCAGCTTCGCCGACAGTCCGGGCACCTTC
TRBJ1-1,-,-,TRBV7-6,CASREFMNTEAFF,TGTGCCAGCAGGGAGTTCATGAACACTGAAGCTTTCTTT
TRBJ2-1,-,TRBD2,TRBV18,CASRKLAGESYNEQFF,TGTGCCAGCCGGAAACTAGCGGGAGAGTCCTACAATGAGCAGTTCTTC
TRBJ1-2,-,TRBD1,TRBV30,CAWSVGQDYGYTF,TGTGCCTGGAGTGTGGGACAGGACTATGGCTACACCTTC
TRBJ2-1,once,TRBD2,TRBV5-1,CASSHGLAGKRDEQFF,TGCGCCAGCAGCCACGGACTAGCGGGGAAAAGGGATGAGCAGTTCTTC
TRBJ2-7,-,TRBD1,TRBV28,CASSRPRGREQYF,TGTGCCAGCAGTCGGCCCAGGGGGCGTGAGCAGTACTTC